This TCR beta chain was recorded in a study of blood T cell repertoires in COVID-19. Study-level information: Spain, Italy and the United States supplied samples that represented acute and convalescent COVID-19.

In this sample, this clone turned up a few times. The CDR3 totals 14 residues. From germline, CDR1 is SEHNR and CDR2 FQNEAQ (reference sequence). Trimming took off 6 bases at V and 1 base at J, with 9 bases between the two ends. Authors' processing steps: Using reference gene primer amplification, nucleated cell counts were estimated. Sequencing was performed with immunoSEQ multiplex PCR; in TCRdb, only in-frame clones are kept and a portion is missing. That table is the source of V, J and clone size, and D and trimming were worked out from the DNA. The sample has 250,000 to 350,000 clones, about 91% seen once.

This chain uses TRBV7-9 with TRBJ1-4; D possibly corresponds to TRBD1 (6 bases). Sequenced material: peripheral blood. This TCR was sampled from a woman aged 60-75 years with acute or convalescent COVID-19. In DNA, the CDR3 is TGTGCCAGCAGGTGGGACAAAACTAATGAAAAACTGTTTTTT. The encoded protein is CASRWDKTNEKLFF.